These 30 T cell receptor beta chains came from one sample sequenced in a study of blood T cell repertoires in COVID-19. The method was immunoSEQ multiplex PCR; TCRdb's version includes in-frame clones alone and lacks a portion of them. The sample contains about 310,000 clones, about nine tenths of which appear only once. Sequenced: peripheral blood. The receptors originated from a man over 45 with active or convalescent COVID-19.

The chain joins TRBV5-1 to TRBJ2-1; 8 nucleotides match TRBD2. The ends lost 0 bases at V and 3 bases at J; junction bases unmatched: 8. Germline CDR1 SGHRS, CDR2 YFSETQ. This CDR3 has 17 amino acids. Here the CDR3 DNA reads TGCGCCAGCAGCTTGGCCCGTACTAGCGGAAGCTACAATGAGCAGTTCTTC. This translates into CASSLARTSGSYNEQFF. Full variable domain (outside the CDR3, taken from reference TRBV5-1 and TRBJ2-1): KAGVTQTPRYLIKTRGQQVTLSCSPISGHRSVSWYQQTPGQGLQFLFEYFSETQRNKGNFPGRFSGRQFSNSRSEMNVSTLELGDSALYLCASSLARTSGSYNEQFFGPGTRLTVL.

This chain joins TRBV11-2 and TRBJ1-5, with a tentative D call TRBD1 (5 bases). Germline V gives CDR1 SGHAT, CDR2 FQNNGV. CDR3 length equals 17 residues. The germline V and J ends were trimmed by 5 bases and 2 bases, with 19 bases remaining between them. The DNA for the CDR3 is TGTGCCAGCAGCGGCAACGTGGGGCTGGGTGGCAATCAGCCCCAGCATTTT. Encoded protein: CASSGNVGLGGNQPQHF.

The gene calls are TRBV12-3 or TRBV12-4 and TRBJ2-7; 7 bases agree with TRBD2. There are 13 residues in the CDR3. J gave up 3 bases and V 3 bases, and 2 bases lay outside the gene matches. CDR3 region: CASSFGEGYEQYF. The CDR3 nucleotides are TGTGCCAGCAGTTTTGGGGAGGGCTACGAGCAGTACTTC.

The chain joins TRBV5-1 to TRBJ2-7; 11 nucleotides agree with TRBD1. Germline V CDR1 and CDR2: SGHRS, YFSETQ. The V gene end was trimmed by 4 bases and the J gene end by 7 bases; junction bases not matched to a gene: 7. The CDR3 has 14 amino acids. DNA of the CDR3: TGCGCCAGCAGCCCTGGACAGGGGGCGGGGGAGCAGTACTTC. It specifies CASSPGQGAGEQYF.

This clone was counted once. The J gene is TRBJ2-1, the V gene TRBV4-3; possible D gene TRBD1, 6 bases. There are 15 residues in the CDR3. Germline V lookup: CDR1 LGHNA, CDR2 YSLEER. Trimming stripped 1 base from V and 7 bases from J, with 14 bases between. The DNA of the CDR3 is TGCGCCAGCAGCCAAGGTCAATCAGGGGTTAATGAGCAGTTCTTC. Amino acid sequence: CASSQGQSGVNEQFF.

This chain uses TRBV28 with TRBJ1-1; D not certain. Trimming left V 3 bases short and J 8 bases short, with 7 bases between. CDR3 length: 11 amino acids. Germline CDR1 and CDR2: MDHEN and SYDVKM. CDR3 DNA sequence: TGTGCCAGCAGTTTTCTCAGGGAAGCTTTCTTT. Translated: CASSFLREAFF.

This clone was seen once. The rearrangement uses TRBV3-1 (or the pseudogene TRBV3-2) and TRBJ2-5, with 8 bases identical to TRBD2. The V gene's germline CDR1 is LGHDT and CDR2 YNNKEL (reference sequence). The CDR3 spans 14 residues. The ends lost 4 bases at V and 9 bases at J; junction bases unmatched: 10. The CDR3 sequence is CASSPSGGQGAQYF. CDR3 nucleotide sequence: TGTGCCAGCAGCCCCTCGGGAGGGCAAGGGGCCCAGTACTTC.

Here the CDR3 DNA reads TGTGCCACCAGCAGAGATGGAGGACAGTACGAGCAGTACTTC. Residues: CATSRDGGQYEQYF. The rearrangement links TRBV15 to TRBJ2-7, with D possibly TRBD1 on 6 matching bases. The CDR3 has 14 amino acids. V lost 0 bases and J lost 4, with 10 bases in between. Germline lookup yields CDR1 LNHNV and CDR2 YYDKDF (reference sequence). The full variable domain, in which reference TRBV15 and TRBJ2-7 provide the parts outside the CDR3, is DAMVIQNPRYQVTQFGKPVTLSCSQTLNHNVMYWYQQKSSQAPKLLFHYYDKDFNNEADTPDNFQSRRPNTSFCFLDIRSPGLGDTAMYLCATSRDGGQYEQYFGPGTRLTVT.

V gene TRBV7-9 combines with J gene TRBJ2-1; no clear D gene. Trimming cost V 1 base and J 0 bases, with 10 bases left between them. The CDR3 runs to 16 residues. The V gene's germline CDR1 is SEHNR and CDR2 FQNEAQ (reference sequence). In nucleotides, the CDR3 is TGTGCCAGCAGCTTAGATACCGGTGGCTCCTACAATGAGCAGTTCTTC. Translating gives CASSLDTGGSYNEQFF.

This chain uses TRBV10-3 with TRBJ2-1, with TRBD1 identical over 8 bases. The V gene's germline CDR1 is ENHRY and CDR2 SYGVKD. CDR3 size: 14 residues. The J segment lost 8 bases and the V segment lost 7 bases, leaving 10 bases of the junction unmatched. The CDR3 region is CAINKGQANDEQFF. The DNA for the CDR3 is TGTGCCATCAACAAGGGACAGGCAAATGATGAGCAGTTCTTC.

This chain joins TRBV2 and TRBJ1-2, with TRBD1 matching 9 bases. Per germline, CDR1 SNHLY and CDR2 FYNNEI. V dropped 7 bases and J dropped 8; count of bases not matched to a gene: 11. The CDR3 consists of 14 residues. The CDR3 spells CASTAGTGRNGYTF. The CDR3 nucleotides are TGTGCCAGCACCGCCGGGACAGGGAGGAACGGCTACACCTTC.

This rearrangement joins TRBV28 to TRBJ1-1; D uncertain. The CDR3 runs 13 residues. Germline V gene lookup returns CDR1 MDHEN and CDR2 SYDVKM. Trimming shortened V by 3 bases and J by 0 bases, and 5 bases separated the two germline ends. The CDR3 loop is CASSFGMNTEAFF. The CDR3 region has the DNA TGTGCCAGCAGTTTCGGGATGAACACTGAAGCTTTCTTT. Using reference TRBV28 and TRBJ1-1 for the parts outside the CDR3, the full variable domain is DVKVTQSSRYLVKRTGEKVFLECVQDMDHENMFWYRQDPGLGLRLIYFSYDVKMKEKGDIPEGYSVSREKKERFSLILESASTNQTSMYLCASSFGMNTEAFFGQGTRLTVV.

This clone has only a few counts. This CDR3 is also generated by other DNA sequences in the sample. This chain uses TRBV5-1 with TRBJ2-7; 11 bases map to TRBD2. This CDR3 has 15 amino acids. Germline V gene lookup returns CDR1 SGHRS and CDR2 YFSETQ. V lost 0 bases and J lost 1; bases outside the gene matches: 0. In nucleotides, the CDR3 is TGCGCCAGCAGCTTGGGACTAGCGGGGTCCTACGAGCAGTACTTC. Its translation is CASSLGLAGSYEQYF.

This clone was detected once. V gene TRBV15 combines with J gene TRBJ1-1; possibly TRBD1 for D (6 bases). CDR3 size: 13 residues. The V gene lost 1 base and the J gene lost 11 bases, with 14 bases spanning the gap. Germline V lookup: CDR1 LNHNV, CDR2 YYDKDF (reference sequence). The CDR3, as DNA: TGTGCCACCAGCAGAGGTGTGGGGGCGGTTGCTTTCTTT. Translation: CATSRGVGAVAFF.

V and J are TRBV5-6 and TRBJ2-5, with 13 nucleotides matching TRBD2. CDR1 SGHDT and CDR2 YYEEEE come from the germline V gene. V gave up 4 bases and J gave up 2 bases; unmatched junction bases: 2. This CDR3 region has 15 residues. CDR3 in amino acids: CASSLGLAGQETQYF. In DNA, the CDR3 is TGTGCCAGCAGCCTGGGACTAGCGGGGCAAGAGACCCAGTACTTC. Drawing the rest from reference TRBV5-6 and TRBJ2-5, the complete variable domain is DAGVTQSPTHLIKTRGQQVTLRCSPKSGHDTVSWYQQALGQGPQFIFQYYEEEERQRGNFPDRFSGHQFPNYSSELNVNALLLGDSALYLCASSLGLAGQETQYFGPGTRLLVL.

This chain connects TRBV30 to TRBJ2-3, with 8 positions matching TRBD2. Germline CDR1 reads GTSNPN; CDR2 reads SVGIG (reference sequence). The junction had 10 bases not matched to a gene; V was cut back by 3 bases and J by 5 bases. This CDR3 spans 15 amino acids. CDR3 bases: TGTGCCTGGAGCCTATACGGGGGGGGAATAGATACGCAGTATTTT. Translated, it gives CAWSLYGGGIDTQYF.

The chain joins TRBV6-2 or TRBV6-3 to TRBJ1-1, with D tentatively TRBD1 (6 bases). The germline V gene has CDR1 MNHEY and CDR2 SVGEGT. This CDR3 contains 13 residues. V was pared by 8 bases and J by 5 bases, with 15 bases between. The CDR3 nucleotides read TGTGCCAGCGGTTCCCTTACAGGGACTGAAGCTTTCTTT. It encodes CASGSLTGTEAFF.

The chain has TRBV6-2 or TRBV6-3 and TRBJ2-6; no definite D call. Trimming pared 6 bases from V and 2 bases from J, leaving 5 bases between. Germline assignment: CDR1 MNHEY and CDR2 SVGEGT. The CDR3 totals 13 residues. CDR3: CASSLAGANVLTF. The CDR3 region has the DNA TGTGCCAGCAGCTTAGCTGGGGCCAACGTCCTGACTTTC.

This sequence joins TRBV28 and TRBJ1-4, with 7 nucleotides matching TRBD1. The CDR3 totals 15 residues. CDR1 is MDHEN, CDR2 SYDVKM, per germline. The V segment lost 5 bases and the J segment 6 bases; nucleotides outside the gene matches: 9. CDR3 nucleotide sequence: TGTGCCAGCAGTCTCTTGGGGACAGCGGATGAAAAACTGTTTTTT. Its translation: CASSLLGTADEKLFF. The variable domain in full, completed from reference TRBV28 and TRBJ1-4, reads DVKVTQSSRYLVKRTGEKVFLECVQDMDHENMFWYRQDPGLGLRLIYFSYDVKMKEKGDIPEGYSVSREKKERFSLILESASTNQTSMYLCASSLLGTADEKLFFGSGTQLSVL.

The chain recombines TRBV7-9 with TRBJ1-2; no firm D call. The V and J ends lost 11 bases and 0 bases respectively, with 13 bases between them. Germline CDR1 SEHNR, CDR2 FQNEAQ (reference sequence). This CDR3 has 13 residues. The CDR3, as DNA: TGTGCCGGTACCGAGGGAACTAACTATGGCTACACCTTC. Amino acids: CAGTEGTNYGYTF.

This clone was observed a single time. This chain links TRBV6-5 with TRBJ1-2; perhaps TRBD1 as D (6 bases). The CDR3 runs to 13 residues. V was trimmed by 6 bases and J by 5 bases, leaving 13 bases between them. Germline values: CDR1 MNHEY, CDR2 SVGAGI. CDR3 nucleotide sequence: TGTGCCAGCAGCTCCGGGACACCGTATGGCTACACCTTC. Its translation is CASSSGTPYGYTF.

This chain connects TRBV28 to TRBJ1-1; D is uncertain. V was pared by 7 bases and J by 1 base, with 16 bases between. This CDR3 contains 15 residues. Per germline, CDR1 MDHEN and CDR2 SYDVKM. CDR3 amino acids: CASTPATATNTEAFF. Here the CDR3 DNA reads TGTGCCAGCACCCCAGCCACAGCCACGAACACTGAAGCTTTCTTT.

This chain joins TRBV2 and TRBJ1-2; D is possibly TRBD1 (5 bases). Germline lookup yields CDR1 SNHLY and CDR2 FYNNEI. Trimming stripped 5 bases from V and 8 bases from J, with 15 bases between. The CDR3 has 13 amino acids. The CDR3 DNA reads TGTGCCAGCAGTTACGGGACTACGACGGGCTACACCTTC. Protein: CASSYGTTTGYTF. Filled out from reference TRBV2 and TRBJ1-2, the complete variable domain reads EPEVTQTPSHQVTQMGQEVILRCVPISNHLYFYWYRQILGQKVEFLVSFYNNEISEKSEIFDDQFSVERPDGSNFTLKIRSTKLEDSAMYFCASSYGTTTGYTFGSGTRLTVV.

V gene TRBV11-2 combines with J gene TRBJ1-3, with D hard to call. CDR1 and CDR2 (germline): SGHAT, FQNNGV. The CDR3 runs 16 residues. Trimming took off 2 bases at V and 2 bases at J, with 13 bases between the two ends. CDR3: CASSLSLTGAGNTIYF. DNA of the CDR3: TGTGCCAGCAGCTTAAGTTTGACCGGAGCTGGAAACACCATATATTTT.

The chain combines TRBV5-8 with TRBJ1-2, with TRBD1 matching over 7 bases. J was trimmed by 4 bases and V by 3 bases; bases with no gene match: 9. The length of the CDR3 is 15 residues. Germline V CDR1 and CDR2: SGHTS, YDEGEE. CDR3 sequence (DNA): TGTGCCAGCAGCTCACAGGGGACTCGGGGCTATGGCTACACCTTC. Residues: CASSSQGTRGYGYTF.

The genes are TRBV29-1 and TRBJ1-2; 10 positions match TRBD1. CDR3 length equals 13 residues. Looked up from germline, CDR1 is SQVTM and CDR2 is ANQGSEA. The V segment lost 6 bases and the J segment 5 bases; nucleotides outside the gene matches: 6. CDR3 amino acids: CSVSGQGIYGYTF. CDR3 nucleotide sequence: TGCAGCGTGTCGGGACAGGGGATTTATGGCTACACCTTC. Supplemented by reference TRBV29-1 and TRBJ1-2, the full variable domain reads SAVISQKPSRDICQRGTSLTIQCQVDSQVTMMFWYRQQPGQSLTLIATANQGSEATYESGFVIDKFPISRPNLTFSTLTVSNMSPEDSSIYLCSVSGQGIYGYTFGSGTRLTVV.

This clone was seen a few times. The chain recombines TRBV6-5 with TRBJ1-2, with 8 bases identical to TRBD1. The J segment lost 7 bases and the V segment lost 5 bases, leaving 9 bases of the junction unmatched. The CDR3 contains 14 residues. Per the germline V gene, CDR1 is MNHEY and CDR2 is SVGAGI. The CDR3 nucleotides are TGTGCCAGCAGTCTCAGGCAGGGGGCGGGTGGCTACACCTTC. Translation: CASSLRQGAGGYTF.

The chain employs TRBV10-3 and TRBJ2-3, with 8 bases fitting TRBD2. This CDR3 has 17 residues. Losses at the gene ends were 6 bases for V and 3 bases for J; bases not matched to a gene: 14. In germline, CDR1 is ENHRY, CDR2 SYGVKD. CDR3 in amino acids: CAIRPGLGTKLTDTQYF. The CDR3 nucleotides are TGTGCCATCAGACCGGGACTAGGCACGAAGTTGACAGATACGCAGTATTTT.

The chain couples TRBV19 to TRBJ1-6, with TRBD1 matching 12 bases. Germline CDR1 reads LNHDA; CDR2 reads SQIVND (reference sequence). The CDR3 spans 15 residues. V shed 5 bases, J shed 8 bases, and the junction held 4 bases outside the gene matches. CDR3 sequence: CASSLGTGGDSPLHF. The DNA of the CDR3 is TGTGCCAGTAGTCTAGGGACAGGGGGCGATTCACCCCTCCACTTT.

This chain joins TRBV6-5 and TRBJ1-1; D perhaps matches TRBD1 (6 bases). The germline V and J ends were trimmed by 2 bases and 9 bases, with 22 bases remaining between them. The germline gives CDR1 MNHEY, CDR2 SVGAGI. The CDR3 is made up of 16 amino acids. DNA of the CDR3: TGTGCCAGCAGTTACACGGGAGGCCTGACAGGCCTACAAGCTTTCTTT. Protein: CASSYTGGLTGLQAFF.